Listed here are 24 T cell receptor beta chains from one sample, sequenced in a study of shared clonotypes between healthy human individuals. Here immunoSEQ multiplex PCR was the method, and the copy in TCRdb shows in-frame clones only, minus some. Of about 1 million clones listed, more than 75% are singletons. Material: memory CD4+ T cells from PBMCs. Stated subset: CD45RA-negative fraction. Every receptor here comes from a man between 18 and 35 years old in good health. Some clones in this sample may be carry-over from other donors' samples.

Only one count was recorded for this clone. Written as DNA, the CDR3 is TGTGCCAGCAGCTTCGACCCTCGGGGACAGGGGGCTTTGATTGAGCAGTTCTTC. It translates to CASSFDPRGQGALIEQFF. The rearrangement links TRBV7-9 to TRBJ2-1; 12 nucleotides match TRBD1. With 3 bases clipped from V and 9 bases from J, the junction kept 15 bases outside the gene matches. This CDR3 comprises 18 residues. In germline, CDR1 is SEHNR, CDR2 FQNEAQ (reference sequence).

The rearrangement links TRBV4-3 to TRBJ2-1; weak D call: TRBD2 (6 bases). Trimming shortened V by 4 bases and J by 3 bases, and 13 bases separated the two germline ends. CDR3 size: 15 residues. Germline assignment: CDR1 LGHNA and CDR2 YSLEER. CDR3 in amino acids: CASSLERRDYNEQFF. DNA of the CDR3: TGCGCCAGCAGCCTGGAGAGGCGGGACTACAATGAGCAGTTCTTC.

The chain carries TRBV7-3 and TRBJ1-5, with D possibly TRBD1 on 5 matching bases. Looked up from germline, CDR1 is SGHTA and CDR2 is FQGTGA. V gave up 4 bases and J gave up 1 base, with 17 bases separating them. This CDR3 region has 17 residues. The CDR3 protein is CASSSPQGLRSNQPQHF. The DNA of the CDR3 is TGTGCCAGCAGCTCCCCCCAGGGACTGCGAAGCAATCAGCCCCAGCATTTT.

In this sample, this clone turned up a few times. The sample has other DNA sequences that encode this CDR3 too. The J gene is TRBJ1-5, the V gene TRBV7-2, with D perhaps matching TRBD1 (6 bases). V lost 4 bases and J lost 2, with 9 bases in between. The CDR3 is 14 amino acids. Germline lookup yields CDR1 SGHTA and CDR2 FQGNSA. The CDR3 here is CASSSRQGNQPQHF. The CDR3, as DNA: TGTGCCAGCAGCTCCCGACAGGGCAATCAGCCCCAGCATTTT. Variable domain in full (rest from reference TRBV7-2 and TRBJ1-5): GAGVSQSPSNKVTEKGKDVELRCDPISGHTALYWYRQSLGQGLEFLIYFQGNSAPDKSGLPSDRFSAERTGGSVSTLTIQRTQQEDSAVYLCASSSRQGNQPQHFGDGTRLSIL.

In this sample, this clone turned up many times. The sample holds other DNA sequences that translate to the same CDR3. The chain uses TRBV6-1 and TRBJ1-1, with D unclear. The CDR3 is made up of 13 amino acids. Germline CDR1 and CDR2: MNHNS and SASEGT. V was clipped by 4 bases and J by 1 base, with 7 bases between them. CDR3 sequence: CASSGQPNTEAFF. The CDR3 nucleotides are TGTGCCAGCAGTGGGCAGCCGAACACTGAAGCTTTCTTT.

The chain has TRBV6-5 and TRBJ2-1; the D gene is possibly TRBD2 (6 bases). Trimming shortened V by 2 bases and J by 9 bases, and 14 bases separated the two germline ends. CDR3 length equals 14 residues. Germline V gives CDR1 MNHEY, CDR2 SVGAGI. CDR3 DNA sequence: TGTGCCAGCAGTTACGAGACTAGTTCCCGTGAGCAGTTCTTC. Protein product: CASSYETSSREQFF.

The rearrangement uses TRBV4-3 and TRBJ2-3; TRBD2 agrees at 14 bases. Germline V gene sequence: CDR1 LGHNA, CDR2 YSLEER. J gave up 3 bases and V 4 bases, and 6 bases lay outside the gene matches. This CDR3 has 17 residues. For the CDR3, the DNA is TGCGCCAGCAGCCCCGGGACTAGCGGGAGTTTTACAGATACGCAGTATTTT. Amino acid sequence: CASSPGTSGSFTDTQYF.

The V gene is TRBV28, the J gene TRBJ2-2; D ambiguous. Deletions cut 4 bases from V and 4 bases from J, with 16 bases between. Germline CDR1 is MDHEN and CDR2 is SYDVKM. The CDR3 spans 16 residues. The CDR3 sequence is CASSYPPAQITGELFF. The CDR3 coding sequence is TGTGCCAGCAGTTATCCTCCTGCACAGATCACCGGGGAGCTGTTTTTT.

This chain links TRBV5-5 with TRBJ1-4; D may be TRBD1 (6 bases). The CDR3 sequence is 15 residues long. Germline CDR1 SGHKS, CDR2 YYEKEE (reference sequence). V lost 1 base and J lost 7, with 14 bases in between. The CDR3 DNA is TGTGCCAGCAGCTTGTTGCCGGGGGGCGGTGAAAAACTGTTTTTT. Amino acid sequence: CASSLLPGGGEKLFF.

The chain links TRBV6-5 to TRBJ2-1; 7 bases agree with TRBD1. This CDR3 contains 15 residues. V shed 5 bases, J shed 9 bases, and the junction held 13 bases outside the gene matches. Germline loops: CDR1 MNHEY, CDR2 SVGAGI. CDR3 protein: CASSNRGRGRSEQFF. In nucleotides, the CDR3 is TGTGCCAGCAGTAACAGGGGAAGGGGCCGCAGTGAGCAGTTCTTC.

This clone came up many times. The CDR3 spells CASSSLRDRVPSVLTF. In DNA form, the CDR3 reads TGTGCCAGCAGTTCCCTGCGGGACAGGGTCCCCTCTGTCCTGACTTTC. The chain combines TRBV28 with TRBJ2-6, with TRBD1 matching 9 bases. CDR1 and CDR2 from the germline V gene are MDHEN and SYDVKM. The CDR3 is 16 amino acids. The J segment lost 13 bases and the V segment lost 4 bases, leaving 14 bases of the junction unmatched.

A note on this clone: A far larger clone is one nucleotide away, so this likely arose from a read error. The V call is TRBV27, the J call TRBJ2-7; 10 bases match TRBD2. Looked up from germline, CDR1 is MNHEY and CDR2 is SMNVEV (reference sequence). CDR3 length: 16 amino acids. V lost 5 bases to trimming and J lost 3 bases; unmatched junction nucleotides: 10. The CDR3 loop is CASSLDPSGGIYEQYF. DNA for the CDR3: TGTGCCAGCAGTCTAGACCCTAGCGGGGGCATCTACGAGCAGTACTTC.

The CDR3 region is CASSQKTGRNTDTQYF. In nucleotides, the CDR3 is TGTGCCAGCAGCCAAAAAACCGGACGGAACACAGATACGCAGTATTTT. The chain carries TRBV14 and TRBJ2-3; D not certain. V lost 2 bases and J 2 bases, leaving 14 bases between the germline ends. Germline V CDR1 and CDR2: SGHDN, FVKESK. This CDR3 region has 16 residues.

V and J are TRBV6-6 and TRBJ2-5, with D perhaps matching TRBD1 (5 bases). CDR1 and CDR2 from the germline V gene are MNHNY and SVGAGI (reference sequence). V was pared by 2 bases and J by 2 bases, with 15 bases between. The CDR3 extends over 16 amino acids. CDR3 residues: CASSYGAVRGQETQYF. The CDR3, as DNA: TGTGCCAGCAGTTACGGGGCGGTTAGGGGTCAAGAGACCCAGTACTTC.

The V and J genes are TRBV5-1 and TRBJ2-7; perhaps TRBD1 as D (5 bases). CDR3 length: 16 amino acids. V was shortened by 4 bases and J by 6 bases, with 23 bases between the two germline ends. Germline lookup yields CDR1 SGHRS and CDR2 YFSETQ. For the CDR3, the DNA is TGCGCCAGCAGCCCCGGTCGGCAGGGCCGAGGTGGCGAGCAGTACTTC. It encodes CASSPGRQGRGGEQYF.

This clone was seen a handful of times. V gene TRBV11-3 combines with J gene TRBJ2-5; 14 bases match TRBD2. CDR3 size: 17 residues. The trim removed 5 bases at V and 3 bases at J, leaving 8 bases unmatched. Germline V lookup: CDR1 SGHNT, CDR2 YENEEA. The CDR3 sequence is CASSRRLTSGGEETQYF. The CDR3 DNA reads as TGTGCCAGCAGCCGTAGACTGACTAGCGGGGGGGAAGAGACCCAGTACTTC.

The chain couples TRBV5-1 to TRBJ2-1, with D tentatively TRBD2 (5 bases). V was cut by 0 bases and J by 6 bases, with 10 bases left in between. Germline V gene lookup returns CDR1 SGHRS and CDR2 YFSETQ. This CDR3 spans 14 amino acids. The CDR3 is CASSLEVTSNEQFF. The CDR3 nucleotides are TGCGCCAGCAGCTTGGAGGTCACTAGCAATGAGCAGTTCTTC. Using reference TRBV5-1 and TRBJ2-1 for the parts outside the CDR3, the full variable domain is KAGVTQTPRYLIKTRGQQVTLSCSPISGHRSVSWYQQTPGQGLQFLFEYFSETQRNKGNFPGRFSGRQFSNSRSEMNVSTLELGDSALYLCASSLEVTSNEQFFGPGTRLTVL.

This clone turned up a few times. The V gene is TRBV2, the J gene TRBJ1-5; TRBD1 matches at 8 bases. The CDR3 sequence is 16 residues long. Germline V gene lookup returns CDR1 SNHLY and CDR2 FYNNEI. V lost 7 bases, J lost 7 bases, and 15 bases stayed unmatched. The CDR3 loop is CASTRRHTGGGQPQHF. The CDR3 coding sequence is TGTGCCAGCACCAGGAGACATACAGGGGGAGGGCAGCCCCAGCATTTT.

J is TRBJ2-5 and V is TRBV5-4; 8 bases align to TRBD2. J was trimmed by 2 bases and V by 4 bases; bases with no gene match: 7. The CDR3 extends over 15 amino acids. The germline CDR1 and CDR2 sequences are SGHNT and YYREEE (reference sequence). The DNA of the CDR3 is TGTGCCAGCAGCACCAGCGGGAGCTATCAAGAGACCCAGTACTTC. As protein: CASSTSGSYQETQYF.

As for this clone: Other DNA sequences within the sample encode an identical CDR3. The chain is built from TRBV18 and TRBJ2-7; 7 bases map to TRBD1. Unmatched junction bases numbered 4, after V lost 1 base and J lost 7 bases. The CDR3 consists of 13 residues. Germline V gives CDR1 KGHSH, CDR2 LQKENI. CDR3 sequence (DNA): TGTGCCAGCTCACCACGACAGGGTGGTGAGCAGTACTTC. Protein product: CASSPRQGGEQYF. The complete variable domain, with remaining parts taken from reference TRBV18 and TRBJ2-7, reads NAGVMQNPRHLVRRRGQEARLRCSPMKGHSHVYWYRQLPEEGLKFMVYLQKENIIDESGMPKERFSAEFPKEGPSILRIQQVVRGDSAAYFCASSPRQGGEQYFGPGTRLTVT.

The rearrangement joins TRBV6-6 to TRBJ1-6; D unclear. The germline CDR1 and CDR2 sequences are MNHNY and SVGAGI (reference sequence). This CDR3 region has 8 residues. Trimming took 11 bases from V and 12 from J, leaving 5 bases between them. The CDR3 bases are TGTGCCTTTGTACCCCTCCACTTT. It encodes CAFVPLHF.

This chain connects TRBV6-5 to TRBJ2-7, with 8 bases aligning to TRBD2. The CDR3 sequence is 12 residues long. V lost 7 bases to trimming and J lost 12 bases; unmatched junction nucleotides: 11. Germline lookup yields CDR1 MNHEY and CDR2 SVGAGI. The CDR3, as DNA: TGTGCCAGCACCTCCGGGGGGGCGGGGTTGTACTTC. This sequence encodes CASTSGGAGLYF.

The rearrangement joins TRBV30 to TRBJ2-1, with a possible D match to TRBD1 (6 bases). CDR1 is GTSNPN and CDR2 is SVGIG in the germline V gene (reference sequence). This CDR3 is 15 amino acids long. The V and J ends lost 0 bases and 3 bases respectively, with 12 bases between them. The CDR3 region is CAWSVRQGSYNEQFF. The CDR3 region has the DNA TGTGCCTGGAGTGTTCGCCAGGGGAGCTACAATGAGCAGTTCTTC.

This chain joins TRBV9 and TRBJ2-7; D is perhaps TRBD2 (6 bases). The V end lost 4 bases, the J end lost 3 bases, and 17 bases lay between the germline ends. The CDR3 covers 15 residues. Germline V gene lookup returns CDR1 SGDLS and CDR2 YYNGEE. The CDR3: CASSPVRDSDYEQYF. As DNA, the CDR3 is TGTGCCAGCAGCCCCGTCCGGGACTCGGACTACGAGCAGTACTTC.